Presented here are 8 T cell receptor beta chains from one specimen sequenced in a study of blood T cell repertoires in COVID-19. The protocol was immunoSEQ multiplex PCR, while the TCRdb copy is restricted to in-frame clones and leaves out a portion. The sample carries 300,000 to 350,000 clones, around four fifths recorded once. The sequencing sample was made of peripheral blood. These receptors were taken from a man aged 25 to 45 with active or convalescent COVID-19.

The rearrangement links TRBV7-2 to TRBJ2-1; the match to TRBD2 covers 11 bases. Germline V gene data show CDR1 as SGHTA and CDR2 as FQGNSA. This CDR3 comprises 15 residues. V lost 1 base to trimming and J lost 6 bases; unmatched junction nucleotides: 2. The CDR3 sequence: CASSLVSGRANEQFF. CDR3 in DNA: TGTGCCAGCAGCTTAGTTAGCGGGAGGGCCAATGAGCAGTTCTTC.

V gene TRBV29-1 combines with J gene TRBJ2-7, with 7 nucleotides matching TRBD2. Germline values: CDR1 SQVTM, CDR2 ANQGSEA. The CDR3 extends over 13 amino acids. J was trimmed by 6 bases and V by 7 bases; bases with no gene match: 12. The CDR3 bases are TGCAGCGCGGCCGGGGGGAGCCTTATCGAGCAGTACTTC. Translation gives CSAAGGSLIEQYF.

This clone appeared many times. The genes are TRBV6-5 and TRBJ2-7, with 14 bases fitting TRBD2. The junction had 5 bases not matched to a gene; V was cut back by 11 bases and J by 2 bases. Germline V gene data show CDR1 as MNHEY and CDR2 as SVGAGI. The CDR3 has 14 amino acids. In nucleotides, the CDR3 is TGTGCCGGAGGGACTAGCGGGAGCACCTACGAGCAGTACTTC. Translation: CAGGTSGSTYEQYF.

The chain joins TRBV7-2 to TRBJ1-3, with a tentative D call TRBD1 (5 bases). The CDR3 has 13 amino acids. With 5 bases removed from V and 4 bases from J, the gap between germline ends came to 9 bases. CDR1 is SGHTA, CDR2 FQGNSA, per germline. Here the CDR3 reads CASSPPGGNTIYF. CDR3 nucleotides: TGTGCCAGCAGCCCCCCAGGGGGAAACACCATATATTTT.

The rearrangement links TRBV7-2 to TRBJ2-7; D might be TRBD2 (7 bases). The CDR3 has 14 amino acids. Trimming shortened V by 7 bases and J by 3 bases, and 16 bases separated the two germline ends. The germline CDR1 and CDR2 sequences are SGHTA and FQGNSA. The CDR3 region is CASTGGGGSYEQYF. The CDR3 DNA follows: TGTGCCAGCACCGGAGGGGGGGGGAGCTACGAGCAGTACTTC.

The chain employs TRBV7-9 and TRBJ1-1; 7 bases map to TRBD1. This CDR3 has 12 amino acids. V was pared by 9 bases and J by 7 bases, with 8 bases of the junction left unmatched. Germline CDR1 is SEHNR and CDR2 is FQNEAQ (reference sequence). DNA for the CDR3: TGTGCCAGTCGGACAGGTGACTTTGAAGCTTTCTTT. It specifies CASRTGDFEAFF.

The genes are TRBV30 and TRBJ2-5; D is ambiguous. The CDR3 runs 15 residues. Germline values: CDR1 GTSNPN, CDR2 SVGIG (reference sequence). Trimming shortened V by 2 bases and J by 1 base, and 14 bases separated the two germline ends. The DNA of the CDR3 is TGTGCCTGGAGTCGCACAACAAGGAGCCAAGAGACCCAGTACTTC. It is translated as CAWSRTTRSQETQYF.

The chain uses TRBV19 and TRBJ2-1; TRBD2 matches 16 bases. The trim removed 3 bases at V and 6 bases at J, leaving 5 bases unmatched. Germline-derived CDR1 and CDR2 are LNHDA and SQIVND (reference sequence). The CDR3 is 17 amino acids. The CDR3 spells CASSIRGLAGGGNEQFF. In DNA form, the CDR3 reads TGTGCCAGTAGTATTCGGGGACTAGCGGGAGGGGGCAATGAGCAGTTCTTC.